This T cell receptor beta chain was recovered during a study of blood T cell repertoires in COVID-19. Study as a whole: The samples span acute and convalescent COVID-19 from the United States, Italy and Spain.

The protocol was immunoSEQ multiplex PCR, while the TCRdb copy is restricted to in-frame clones and leaves out a portion. The sample has roughly 60,000 clones, around 86% seen once; the top ten hold 1.2%. Trimming took 3 bases from V and 4 from J; bases not matched to a gene: 7. The CDR3 covers 16 residues. The germline V gene has CDR1 PRHDT and CDR2 FYEKMQ (reference sequence). V and J are TRBV13 and TRBJ1-5, with TRBD1 matching over 9 bases. Input material: peripheral blood. This clonotype originated in a man aged 40-49 years with acute or convalescent COVID-19. The chain's CDR3 is CASSFPGTGSNQPQHF. Here the CDR3 DNA reads TGTGCCAGCAGCTTTCCTGGGACAGGGTCAAATCAGCCCCAGCATTTT.